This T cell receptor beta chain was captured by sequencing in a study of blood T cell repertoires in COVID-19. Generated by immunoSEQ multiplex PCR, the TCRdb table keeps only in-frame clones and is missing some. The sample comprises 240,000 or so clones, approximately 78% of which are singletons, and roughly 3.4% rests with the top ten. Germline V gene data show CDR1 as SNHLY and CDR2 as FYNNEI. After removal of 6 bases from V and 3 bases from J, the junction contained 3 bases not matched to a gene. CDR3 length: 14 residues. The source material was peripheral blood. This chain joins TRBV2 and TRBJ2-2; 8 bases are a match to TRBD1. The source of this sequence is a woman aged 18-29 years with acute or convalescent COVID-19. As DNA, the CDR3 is TGTGCCAGCAGCGGACAGGGTCACACCGGGGAGCTGTTTTTT. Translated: CASSGQGHTGELFF.